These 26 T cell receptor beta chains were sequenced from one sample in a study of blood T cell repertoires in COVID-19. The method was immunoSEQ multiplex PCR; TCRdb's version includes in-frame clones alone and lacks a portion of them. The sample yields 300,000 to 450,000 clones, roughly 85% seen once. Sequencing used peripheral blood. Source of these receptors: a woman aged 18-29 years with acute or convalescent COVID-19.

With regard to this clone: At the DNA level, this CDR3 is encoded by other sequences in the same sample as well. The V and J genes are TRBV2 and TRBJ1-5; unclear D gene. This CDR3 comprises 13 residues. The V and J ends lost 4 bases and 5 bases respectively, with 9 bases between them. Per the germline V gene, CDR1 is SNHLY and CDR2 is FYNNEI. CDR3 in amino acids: CASSGEVDQPQHF. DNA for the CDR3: TGTGCCAGCAGTGGGGAGGTGGATCAGCCCCAGCATTTT.

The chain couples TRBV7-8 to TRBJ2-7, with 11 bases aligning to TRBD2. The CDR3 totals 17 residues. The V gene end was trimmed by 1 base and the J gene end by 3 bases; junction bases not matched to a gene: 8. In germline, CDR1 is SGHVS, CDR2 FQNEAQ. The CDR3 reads CASSLVVTSGRSYEQYF. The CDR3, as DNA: TGTGCCAGCAGCTTAGTAGTTACTAGCGGGAGAAGCTACGAGCAGTACTTC.

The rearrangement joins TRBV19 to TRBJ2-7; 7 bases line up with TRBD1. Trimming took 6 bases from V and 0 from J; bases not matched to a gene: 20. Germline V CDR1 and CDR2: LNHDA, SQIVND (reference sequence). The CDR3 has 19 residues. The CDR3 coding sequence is TGTGCCAGTAGGCTTCCGGGACAGCTACCCGCTAACAGCTCCTACGAGCAGTACTTC. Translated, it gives CASRLPGQLPANSSYEQYF.

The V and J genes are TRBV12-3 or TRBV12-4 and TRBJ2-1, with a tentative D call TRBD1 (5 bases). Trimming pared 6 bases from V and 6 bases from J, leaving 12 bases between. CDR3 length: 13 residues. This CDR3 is CASSLFTGNEQFF. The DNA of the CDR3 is TGTGCCAGCAGCCTATTTACAGGCAATGAGCAGTTCTTC.

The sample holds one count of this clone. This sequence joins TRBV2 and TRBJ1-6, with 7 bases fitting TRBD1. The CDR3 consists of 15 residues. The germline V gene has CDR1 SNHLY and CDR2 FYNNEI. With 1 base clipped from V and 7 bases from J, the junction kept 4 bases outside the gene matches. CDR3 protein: CASSEDRGGNSPLHF. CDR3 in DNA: TGTGCCAGCAGTGAAGACAGGGGTGGCAATTCACCCCTCCACTTT.

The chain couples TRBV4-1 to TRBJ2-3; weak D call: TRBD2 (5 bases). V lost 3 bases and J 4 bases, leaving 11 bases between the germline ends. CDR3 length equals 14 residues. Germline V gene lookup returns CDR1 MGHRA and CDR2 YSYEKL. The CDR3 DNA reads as TGCGCCAGCAGCCATCCCGGCGGGCCAGATACGCAGTATTTT. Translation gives CASSHPGGPDTQYF.

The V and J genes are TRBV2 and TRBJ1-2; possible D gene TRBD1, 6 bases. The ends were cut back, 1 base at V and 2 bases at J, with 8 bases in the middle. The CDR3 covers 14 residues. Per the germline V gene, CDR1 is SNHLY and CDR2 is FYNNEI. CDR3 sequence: CASSEDRANYGYTF. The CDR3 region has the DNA TGTGCCAGCAGTGAAGACAGGGCCAACTATGGCTACACCTTC.

CDR3 residues: CASSLGGLAGYNEQFF. CDR3 in DNA: TGTGCCAGCAGCTTGGGGGGACTAGCGGGATACAATGAGCAGTTCTTC. J is TRBJ2-1 and V is TRBV5-5; 13 nucleotides match TRBD2. This CDR3 is 16 amino acids long. J was trimmed by 4 bases and V by 0 bases; bases with no gene match: 1. The V gene's germline CDR1 is SGHKS and CDR2 YYEKEE (reference sequence).

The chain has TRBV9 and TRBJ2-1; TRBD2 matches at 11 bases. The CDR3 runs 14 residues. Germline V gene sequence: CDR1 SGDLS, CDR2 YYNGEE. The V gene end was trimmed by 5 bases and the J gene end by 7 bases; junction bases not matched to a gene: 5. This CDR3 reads CASSVPSGRNEQFF. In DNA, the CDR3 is TGTGCCAGCAGTGTCCCTAGCGGGAGGAATGAGCAGTTCTTC.

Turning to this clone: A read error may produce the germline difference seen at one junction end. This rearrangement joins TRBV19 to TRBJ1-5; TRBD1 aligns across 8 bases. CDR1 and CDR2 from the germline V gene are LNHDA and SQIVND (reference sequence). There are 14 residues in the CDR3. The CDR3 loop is CASSVTGAAMPQHF. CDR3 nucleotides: TGTGCTAGTAGTGTGACAGGGGCGGCCATGCCCCAGCATTTT. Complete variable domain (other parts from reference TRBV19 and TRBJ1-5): DGGITQSPKYLFRKEGQNVTLSCEQNLNHDAMYWYRQDPGQGLRLIYYSQIVNDFQKGDIAEGYSVSREKKESFPLTVTSAQKNPTAFYLCASSVTGAAMPQHFGDGTRLSIL.

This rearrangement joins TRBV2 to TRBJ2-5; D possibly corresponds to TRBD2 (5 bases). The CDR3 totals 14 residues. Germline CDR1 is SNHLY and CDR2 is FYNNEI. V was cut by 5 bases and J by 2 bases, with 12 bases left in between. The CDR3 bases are TGTGCCAGCAGTAGGGAGTCGGGGCAAGAGACCCAGTACTTC. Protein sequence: CASSRESGQETQYF. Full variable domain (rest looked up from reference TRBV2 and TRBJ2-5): EPEVTQTPSHQVTQMGQEVILRCVPISNHLYFYWYRQILGQKVEFLVSFYNNEISEKSEIFDDQFSVERPDGSNFTLKIRSTKLEDSAMYFCASSRESGQETQYFGPGTRLLVL.

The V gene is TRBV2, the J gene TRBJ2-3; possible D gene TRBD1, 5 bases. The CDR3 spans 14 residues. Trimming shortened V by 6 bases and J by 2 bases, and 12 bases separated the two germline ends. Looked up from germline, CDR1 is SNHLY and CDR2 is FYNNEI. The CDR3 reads CASRDRQPTDTQYF. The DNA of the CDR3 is TGTGCCAGCAGGGACCGACAGCCCACAGATACGCAGTATTTT.

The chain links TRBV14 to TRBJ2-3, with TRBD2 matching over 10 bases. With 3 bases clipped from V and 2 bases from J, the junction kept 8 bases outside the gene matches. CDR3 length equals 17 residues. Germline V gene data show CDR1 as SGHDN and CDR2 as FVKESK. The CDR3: CASSHEGAGGFTDTQYF. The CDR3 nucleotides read TGTGCCAGCAGCCATGAAGGAGCGGGGGGGTTCACAGATACGCAGTATTTT. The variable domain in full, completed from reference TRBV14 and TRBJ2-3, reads EAGVTQFPSHSVIEKGQTVTLRCDPISGHDNLYWYRRVMGKEIKFLLHFVKESKQDESGMPNNRFLAERTGGTYSTLKVQPAELEDSGVYFCASSHEGAGGFTDTQYFGPGTRLTVL.

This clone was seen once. CDR3 amino acids: CASSQEVGSSYNEQFF. DNA for the CDR3: TGCGCCAGCAGCCAAGAAGTCGGGAGCTCCTACAATGAGCAGTTCTTC. The J gene is TRBJ2-1, the V gene TRBV4-1; TRBD2 is a possible D gene (6 bases). The CDR3 consists of 16 residues. CDR1 is MGHRA and CDR2 is YSYEKL in the germline V gene. With 0 bases removed from V and 0 bases from J, the gap between germline ends came to 9 bases.

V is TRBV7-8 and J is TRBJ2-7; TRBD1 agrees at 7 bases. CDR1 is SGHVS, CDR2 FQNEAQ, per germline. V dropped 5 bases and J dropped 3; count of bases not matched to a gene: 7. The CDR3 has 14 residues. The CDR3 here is CASSRSRDSYEQYF. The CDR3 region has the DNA TGTGCCAGCAGCCGTTCCCGGGACAGCTACGAGCAGTACTTC.

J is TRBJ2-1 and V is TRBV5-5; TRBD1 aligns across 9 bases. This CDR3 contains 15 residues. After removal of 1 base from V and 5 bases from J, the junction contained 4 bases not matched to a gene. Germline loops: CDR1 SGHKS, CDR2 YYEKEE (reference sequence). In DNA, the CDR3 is TGTGCCAGCAGCTTGTTAGGGACAGGGCACAATGAGCAGTTCTTC. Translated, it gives CASSLLGTGHNEQFF.

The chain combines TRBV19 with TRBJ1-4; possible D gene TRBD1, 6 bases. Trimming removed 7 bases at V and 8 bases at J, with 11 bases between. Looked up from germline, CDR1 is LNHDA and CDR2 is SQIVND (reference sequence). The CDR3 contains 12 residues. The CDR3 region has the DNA TGTGCCAGTAAAGGGGGGGAGGAAAAACTGTTTTTT. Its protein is CASKGGEEKLFF.

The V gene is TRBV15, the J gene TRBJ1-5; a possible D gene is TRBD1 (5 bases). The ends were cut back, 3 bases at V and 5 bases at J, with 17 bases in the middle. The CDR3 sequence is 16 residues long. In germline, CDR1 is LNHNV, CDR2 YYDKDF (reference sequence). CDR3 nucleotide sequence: TGTGCCACCAGCAGTTGGGGAGGGGTCCCGGATCAGCCCCAGCATTTT. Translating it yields CATSSWGGVPDQPQHF.

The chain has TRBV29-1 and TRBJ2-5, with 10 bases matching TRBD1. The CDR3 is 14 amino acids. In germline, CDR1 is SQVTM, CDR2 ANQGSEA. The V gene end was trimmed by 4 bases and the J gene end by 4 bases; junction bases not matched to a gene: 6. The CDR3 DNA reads TGCAGCGTTGGCAGTGGACAGGGGGTAGAGACCCAGTACTTC. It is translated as CSVGSGQGVETQYF.

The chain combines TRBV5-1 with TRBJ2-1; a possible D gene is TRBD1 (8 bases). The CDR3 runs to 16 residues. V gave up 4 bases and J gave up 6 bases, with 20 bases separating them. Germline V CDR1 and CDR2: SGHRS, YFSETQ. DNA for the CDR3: TGCGCCAGCAGCCCGGGGGGACAGGCGACCCCCAATGAGCAGTTCTTC. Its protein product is CASSPGGQATPNEQFF.

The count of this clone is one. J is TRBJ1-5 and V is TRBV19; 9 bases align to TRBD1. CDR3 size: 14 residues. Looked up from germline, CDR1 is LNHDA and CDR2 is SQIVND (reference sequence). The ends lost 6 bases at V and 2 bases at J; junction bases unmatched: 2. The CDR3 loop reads CASRRTGGNQPQHF. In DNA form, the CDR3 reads TGTGCCAGTAGGAGGACAGGGGGCAATCAGCCCCAGCATTTT.

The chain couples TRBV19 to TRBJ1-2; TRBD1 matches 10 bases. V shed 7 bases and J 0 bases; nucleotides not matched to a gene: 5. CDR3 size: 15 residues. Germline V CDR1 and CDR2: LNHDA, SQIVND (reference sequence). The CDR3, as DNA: TGTGCCAGTACCATGGGGACAGGGGCTAACTATGGCTACACCTTC. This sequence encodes CASTMGTGANYGYTF.

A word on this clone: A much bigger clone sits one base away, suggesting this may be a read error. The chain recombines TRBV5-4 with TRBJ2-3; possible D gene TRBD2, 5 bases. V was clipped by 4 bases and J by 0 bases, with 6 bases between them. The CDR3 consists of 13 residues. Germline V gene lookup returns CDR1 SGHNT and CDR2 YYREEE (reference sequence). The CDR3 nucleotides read TGTGCCAGCAGCCCGGGGAGCACAGATACGCAGTATTTT. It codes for CASSPGSTDTQYF.

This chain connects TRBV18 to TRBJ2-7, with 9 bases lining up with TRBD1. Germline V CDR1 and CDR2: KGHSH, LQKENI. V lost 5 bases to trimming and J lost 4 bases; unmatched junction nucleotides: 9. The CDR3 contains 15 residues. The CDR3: CASSAAGTGRYEQYF. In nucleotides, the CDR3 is TGTGCCAGCTCAGCAGCCGGGACAGGGAGATACGAGCAGTACTTC. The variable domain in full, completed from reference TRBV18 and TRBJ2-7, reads NAGVMQNPRHLVRRRGQEARLRCSPMKGHSHVYWYRQLPEEGLKFMVYLQKENIIDESGMPKERFSAEFPKEGPSILRIQQVVRGDSAAYFCASSAAGTGRYEQYFGPGTRLTVT.

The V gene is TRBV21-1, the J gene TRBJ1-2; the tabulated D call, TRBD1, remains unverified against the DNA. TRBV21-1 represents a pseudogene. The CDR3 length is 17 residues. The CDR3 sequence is CASSKGGKERQDYGYTF. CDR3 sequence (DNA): TGTGCCAGCAGCAAAGGAGGCAAGGAGAGACAGGACTATGGCTACACCTTC.

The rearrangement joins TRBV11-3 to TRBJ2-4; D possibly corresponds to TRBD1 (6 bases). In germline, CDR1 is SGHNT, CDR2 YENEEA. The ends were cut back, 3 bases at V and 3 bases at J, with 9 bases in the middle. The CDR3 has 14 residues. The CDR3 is CASSLRTVKNIQYF. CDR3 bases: TGTGCCAGCAGCTTGCGGACAGTCAAAAACATTCAGTACTTC.